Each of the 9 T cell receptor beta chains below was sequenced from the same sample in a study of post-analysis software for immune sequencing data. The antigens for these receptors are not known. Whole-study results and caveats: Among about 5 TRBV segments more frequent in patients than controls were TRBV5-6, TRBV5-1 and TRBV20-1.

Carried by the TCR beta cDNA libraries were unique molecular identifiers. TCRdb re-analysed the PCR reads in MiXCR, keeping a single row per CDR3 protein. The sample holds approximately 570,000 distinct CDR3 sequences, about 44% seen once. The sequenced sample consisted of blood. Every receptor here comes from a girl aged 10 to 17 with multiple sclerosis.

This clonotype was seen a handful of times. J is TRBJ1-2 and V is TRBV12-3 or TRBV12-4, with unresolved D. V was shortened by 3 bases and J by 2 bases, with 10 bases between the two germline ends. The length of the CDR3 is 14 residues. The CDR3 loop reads CASSLRRQNYGYTF. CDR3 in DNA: TGTGCCAGCAGTTTGAGGCGTCAAAACTATGGCTACACCTTC.

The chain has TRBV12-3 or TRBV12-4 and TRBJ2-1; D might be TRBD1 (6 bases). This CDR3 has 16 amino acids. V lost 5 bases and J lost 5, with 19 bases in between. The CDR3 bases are TGTGCCAGCAGTCGAGCCGGGCAGGGGTCGGACAATGAGCAGTTCTTC. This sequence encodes CASSRAGQGSDNEQFF.

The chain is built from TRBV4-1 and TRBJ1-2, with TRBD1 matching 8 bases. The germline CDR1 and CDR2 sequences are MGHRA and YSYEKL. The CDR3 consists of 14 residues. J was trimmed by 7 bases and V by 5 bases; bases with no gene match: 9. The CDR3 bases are TGCGCCAGCAGCTCTCAGACAGGGGTAGGTGGCTACACCTTC. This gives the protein CASSSQTGVGGYTF.

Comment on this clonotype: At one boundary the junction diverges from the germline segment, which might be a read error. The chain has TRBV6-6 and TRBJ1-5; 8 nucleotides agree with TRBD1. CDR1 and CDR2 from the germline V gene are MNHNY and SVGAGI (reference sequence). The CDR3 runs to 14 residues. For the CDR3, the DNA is TGTGCTAGCACCATTGGACAGGGCCATCAGCCCCAGCATTTT. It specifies CASTIGQGHQPQHF.

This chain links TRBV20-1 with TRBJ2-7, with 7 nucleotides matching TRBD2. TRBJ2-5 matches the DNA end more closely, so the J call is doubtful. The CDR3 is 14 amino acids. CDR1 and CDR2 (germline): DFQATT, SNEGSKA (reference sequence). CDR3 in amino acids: CSAREGGVGETQYF. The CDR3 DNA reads TGCAGTGCTAGAGAGGGAGGGGTAGGAGAGACCCAGTACTTC.

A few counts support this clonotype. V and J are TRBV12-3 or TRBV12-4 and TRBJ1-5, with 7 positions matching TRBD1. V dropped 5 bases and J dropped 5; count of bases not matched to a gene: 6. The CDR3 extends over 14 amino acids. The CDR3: CASSGETGHQPQHF. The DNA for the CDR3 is TGTGCCAGCAGTGGGGAGACAGGGCATCAGCCCCAGCATTTT.

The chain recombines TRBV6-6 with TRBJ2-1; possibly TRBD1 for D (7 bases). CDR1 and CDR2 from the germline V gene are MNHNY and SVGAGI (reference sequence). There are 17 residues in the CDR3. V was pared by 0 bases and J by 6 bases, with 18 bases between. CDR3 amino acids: CASSYSKVQGTFNEQFF. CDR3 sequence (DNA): TGTGCCAGCAGTTACTCGAAAGTACAGGGGACTTTCAATGAGCAGTTCTTC.

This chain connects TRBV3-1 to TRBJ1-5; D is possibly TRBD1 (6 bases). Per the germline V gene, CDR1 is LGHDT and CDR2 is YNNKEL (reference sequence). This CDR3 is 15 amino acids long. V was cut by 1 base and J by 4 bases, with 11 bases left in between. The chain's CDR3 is CASSQGQAINQPQHF. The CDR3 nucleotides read TGTGCCAGCAGCCAAGGACAGGCCATAAATCAGCCCCAGCATTTT.

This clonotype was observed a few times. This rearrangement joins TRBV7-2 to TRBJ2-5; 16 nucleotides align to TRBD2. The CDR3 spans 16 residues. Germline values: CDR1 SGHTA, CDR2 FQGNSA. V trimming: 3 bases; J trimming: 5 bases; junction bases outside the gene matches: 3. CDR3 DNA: TGTGCCAGCAGCTTGGGACTAGCGGGGGGGCGGGAGACCCAGTACTTC. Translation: CASSLGLAGGRETQYF.